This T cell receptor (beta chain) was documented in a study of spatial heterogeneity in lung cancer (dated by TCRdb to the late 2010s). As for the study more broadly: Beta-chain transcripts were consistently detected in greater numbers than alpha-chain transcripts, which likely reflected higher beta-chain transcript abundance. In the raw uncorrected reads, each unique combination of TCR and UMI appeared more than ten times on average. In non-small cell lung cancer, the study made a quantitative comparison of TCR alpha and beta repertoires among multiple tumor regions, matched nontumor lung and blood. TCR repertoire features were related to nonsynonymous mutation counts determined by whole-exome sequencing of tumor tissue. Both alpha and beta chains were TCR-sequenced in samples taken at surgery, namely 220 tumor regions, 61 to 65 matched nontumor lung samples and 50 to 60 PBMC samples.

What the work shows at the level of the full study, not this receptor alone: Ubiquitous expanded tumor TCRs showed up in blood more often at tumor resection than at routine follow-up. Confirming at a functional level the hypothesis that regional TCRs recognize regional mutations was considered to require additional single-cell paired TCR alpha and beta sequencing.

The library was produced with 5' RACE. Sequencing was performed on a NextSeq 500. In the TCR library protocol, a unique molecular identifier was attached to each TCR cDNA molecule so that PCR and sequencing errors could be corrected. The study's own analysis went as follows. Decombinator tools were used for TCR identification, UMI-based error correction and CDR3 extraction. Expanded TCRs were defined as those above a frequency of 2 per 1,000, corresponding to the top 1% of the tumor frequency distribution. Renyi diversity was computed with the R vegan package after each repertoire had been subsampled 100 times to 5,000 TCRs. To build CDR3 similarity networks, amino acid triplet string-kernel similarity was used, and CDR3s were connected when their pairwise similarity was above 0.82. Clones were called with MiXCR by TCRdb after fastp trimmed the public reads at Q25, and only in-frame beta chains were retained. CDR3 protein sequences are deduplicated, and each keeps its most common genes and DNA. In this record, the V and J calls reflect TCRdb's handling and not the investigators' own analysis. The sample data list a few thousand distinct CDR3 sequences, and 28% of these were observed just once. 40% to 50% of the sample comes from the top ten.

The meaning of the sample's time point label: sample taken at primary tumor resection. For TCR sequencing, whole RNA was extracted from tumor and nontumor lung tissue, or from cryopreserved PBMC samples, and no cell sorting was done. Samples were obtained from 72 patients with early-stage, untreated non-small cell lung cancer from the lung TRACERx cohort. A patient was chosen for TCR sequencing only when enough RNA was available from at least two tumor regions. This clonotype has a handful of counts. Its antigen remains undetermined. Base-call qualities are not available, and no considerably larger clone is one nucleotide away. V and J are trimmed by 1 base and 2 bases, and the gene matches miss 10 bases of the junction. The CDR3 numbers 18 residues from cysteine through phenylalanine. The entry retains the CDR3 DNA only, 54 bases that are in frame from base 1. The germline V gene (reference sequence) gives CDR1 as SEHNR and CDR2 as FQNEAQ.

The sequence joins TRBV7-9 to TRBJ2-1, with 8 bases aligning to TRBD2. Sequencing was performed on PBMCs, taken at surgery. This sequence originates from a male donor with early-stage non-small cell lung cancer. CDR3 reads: CASSLVVHREGPYNEQFF. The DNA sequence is TGTGCCAGCAGCTTAGTCGTTCATCGGGAGGGACCCTACAATGAGCAGTTCTTC.